A selection of T cell receptor beta chains follows, all from one sample in a study of blood T cell repertoires in COVID-19. Sequencing used immunoSEQ multiplex PCR; TCRdb keeps in-frame clones, though not all of them. The table has around 140,000 clones, around nine tenths seen once. Material for sequencing was peripheral blood. The receptors here all came from a man in his 60s with active or convalescent COVID-19. CDR3s include the opening cysteine and the closing phenylalanine or tryptophan. D genes are given only for firm matches. Not all rows give a size; the values are once, few, many and, for expanded clones, a class.

size: few; V: TRBV4-3; D: TRBD2; J: TRBJ2-2; CDR3: CASSQSAGVYGELFF; DNA: TGCGCCAGCAGCCAATCTGCGGGAGTTTACGGGGAGCTGTTTTTT
size: NA; V: TRBV2; D: NA; J: TRBJ2-7; CDR3: CASFRITSEQYF; DNA: TGTGCCAGCTTCAGAATCACGTCCGAGCAGTACTTC
size: NA; V: TRBV18; D: NA; J: TRBJ2-5; CDR3: CASFLSAQETQYF; DNA: TGTGCCAGCTTTCTCAGCGCCCAAGAGACCCAGTACTTC
size: NA; V: TRBV5-1; D: NA; J: TRBJ1-2; CDR3: CASSTSGSPDYGYTF; DNA: TGCGCCAGCAGCACGTCGGGGTCACCGGACTATGGCTACACCTTC
size: NA; V: TRBV6-5; D: TRBD1; J: TRBJ2-5; CDR3: CASRSPGQRGETQYF; DNA: TGTGCCAGCAGATCCCCGGGACAGCGAGGGGAGACCCAGTACTTC
size: NA; V: TRBV9; D: TRBD2; J: TRBJ2-1; CDR3: CASTPGSGTNYNEQFF; DNA: TGTGCCAGCACCCCAGGCTCCGGGACTAATTACAATGAGCAGTTCTTC
size: NA; V: TRBV28; D: NA; J: TRBJ2-3; CDR3: CASSPHRDFTDTQYF; DNA: TGTGCCAGCAGTCCGCACCGGGACTTCACAGATACGCAGTATTTT
size: once; V: TRBV11-2; D: TRBD2; J: TRBJ2-5; CDR3: CASSRSSGNQETQYF; DNA: TGTGCCAGCAGCAGGAGTAGCGGGAACCAAGAGACCCAGTACTTC
size: NA; V: TRBV7-6; D: TRBD2; J: TRBJ2-1; CDR3: CASSISGIYNEQFF; DNA: TGTGCCAGCAGCATCAGCGGGATCTACAATGAGCAGTTCTTC
size: NA; V: TRBV19; D: NA; J: TRBJ2-7; CDR3: CASSIEQGMQYF; DNA: TGTGCCAGTAGTATTGAACAGGGCATGCAGTACTTC
size: NA; V: TRBV2; D: TRBD1; J: TRBJ2-2; CDR3: CASSPTGGTGELFF; DNA: TGTGCCAGCAGTCCTACAGGGGGCACCGGGGAGCTGTTTTTT
size: NA; V: TRBV2; D: TRBD1; J: TRBJ2-6; CDR3: CASSQSTGAGANVLTF; DNA: TGTGCCAGCAGCCAAAGTACAGGGGCTGGGGCCAACGTCCTGACTTTC
size: NA; V: TRBV5-1; D: NA; J: TRBJ2-1; CDR3: CASSLTGGTEQFF; DNA: TGCGCCAGCAGCTTAACCGGGGGTACTGAGCAGTTCTTC
size: NA; V: TRBV9; D: NA; J: TRBJ2-1; CDR3: CASTPTGTPAYNEQFF; DNA: TGTGCCAGCACACCGACAGGGACTCCGGCCTACAATGAGCAGTTCTTC
size: NA; V: TRBV5-6; D: TRBD1; J: TRBJ1-1; CDR3: CASSKDRGATEAFF; DNA: TGTGCCAGCAGCAAGGACAGGGGGGCCACTGAAGCTTTCTTT
size: NA; V: TRBV9; D: TRBD1; J: TRBJ2-2; CDR3: CASSATGTGSTGELFF; DNA: TGTGCCAGCAGCGCAACCGGGACAGGGAGTACCGGGGAGCTGTTTTTT
size: NA; V: TRBV28; D: NA; J: TRBJ1-5; CDR3: CASSPTGKSNQPQHF; DNA: TGTGCCAGCAGCCCGACAGGAAAAAGCAATCAGCCCCAGCATTTT
size: NA; V: TRBV30; D: NA; J: TRBJ2-7; CDR3: CALSVEGPSEQYF; DNA: TGTGCCTTATCGGTGGAGGGCCCTAGCGAGCAGTACTTC
size: once; V: TRBV4-3; D: TRBD2; J: TRBJ2-3; CDR3: CASSQDGVAGSTDTQYF; DNA: TGCGCCAGCAGCCAAGACGGGGTAGCGGGGAGCACAGATACGCAGTATTTT
size: NA; V: TRBV24-1; D: NA; J: TRBJ2-1; CDR3: CATSDDRQINEQFF; DNA: TGTGCCACCAGTGATGACCGACAGATCAATGAGCAGTTCTTC